Detailed here is one T cell receptor beta chain. This record comes from a study of cytomegalovirus exposure and HLA in healthy donors. The primer mix had 60 Vbeta and 13 Jbeta primers. Clones were read by immunoSEQ multiplex PCR, and TCRdb kept only the in-frame ones, dropping some. The table includes some 96,000 clones, roughly 80% detected once. The germline CDR1 and CDR2 sequences are SGHDT and YYEEEE. Between the trimmed V and J ends, which lost 0 bases and 6 bases, there was a span of 4 bases. This CDR3 comprises 11 residues. The source is a man in his forties in good health and CMV-seropositive. This chain joins TRBV5-6 and TRBJ2-7; no definite D call. Sequencing was done on a sample of PBMCs. CDR3 nucleotide sequence: TGTGCCAGCAGCTTGGCGAGCGAGCAGTACTTC. Translation gives CASSLASEQYF.